This T cell receptor beta chain was documented in a study of blood T cell repertoires in COVID-19. Study-level background: COVID-19 samples, acute and convalescent, were from the United States, Italy and Spain. Nucleic acid was either cDNA or gDNA, and it came from T cells, B-cell-depleted T cells, or PBMCs.

V dropped 5 bases and J dropped 4; count of bases not matched to a gene: 4. This CDR3 comprises 14 residues. Looked up from germline, CDR1 is MDHEN and CDR2 is SYDVKM. The assay was immunoSEQ multiplex PCR, and TCRdb's table has in-frame clones only and misses some. Of about 100,000 clones listed, more than 85% are singletons. The sequencing input was peripheral blood. The receptor was derived from a young man in a cohort sampled during active COVID-19. The chain combines TRBV28 with TRBJ1-1, with TRBD1 matching 10 bases. This chain's CDR3 is CASSLGQGGTEAFF. The DNA of the CDR3 is TGTGCCAGCAGTCTTGGACAGGGGGGCACTGAAGCTTTCTTT.